Each of the 3 T cell receptor beta chains below was sequenced from the same sample in a study of CD8+ T cells in alopecia areata (dated by TCRdb to 2016 to 2019). Library method: the immunoSEQ multiplex PCR assay. RNA was extracted from all samples and reverse transcribed into cDNA as template for TCR sequencing. TCRdb limited this immuneACCESS table to in-frame rearrangements with V and J called. A share of clones is missing; checked studies link under half to unresolved V genes, and the rest is unexplained. The sample records approximately 200,000 clones, 60% to 70% of which are singletons. Around 3% of the sample is taken by the ten largest. The time point label, as the study defines it: about 4 weeks on oral tofacitinib. The meaning of the sample's treatment or condition label: oral pan-JAK inhibitor, 5-10 mg twice daily. The source material was CD4+ T cells sorted from blood, sampled at week 4, from a patient treated with tofacitinib. These receptors were obtained from a human donor with alopecia areata.

The chain links TRBV7-2 to TRBJ1-6; 8 bases align to TRBD1. Germline V lookup: CDR1 SGHTA, CDR2 FQGNSA. This CDR3 contains 16 residues. The V and J ends lost 5 bases and 10 bases, in that order; junction bases with no gene match: 13. CDR3 DNA: TGTGCCAGCAGCCCCTGGACAGGGACCCATGGGTCACCCCTCCACTTT. It translates to CASSPWTGTHGSPLHF.

This clone turned up a few times. V is TRBV29-1 and J is TRBJ2-1; no reliable D call. The CDR3 totals 15 residues. V was trimmed by 1 base and J by 6 bases, leaving 16 bases between them. CDR1 and CDR2 (germline): SQVTM, ANQGSEA. The DNA of the CDR3 is TGCAGCGTTGAAGGGACCGCGAGGAGTGGCAATGAGCAGTTCTTC. It translates to CSVEGTARSGNEQFF.

This clone has only a few counts. J is TRBJ2-2 and V is TRBV27; TRBD1 matches 7 bases. In germline, CDR1 is MNHEY, CDR2 SMNVEV (reference sequence). Trimming took 5 bases from V and 5 from J; bases not matched to a gene: 11. CDR3 length equals 16 residues. The CDR3 spells CASSAPQGVRTGELFF. CDR3 DNA: TGTGCCAGCAGTGCCCCCCAGGGGGTGAGGACCGGGGAGCTGTTTTTT.